One sample yielded the 18 T cell receptor beta chains listed below, sequenced in a study of control samples from healthy donors and cancer patients. Profiled with immunoSEQ multiplex PCR; TCRdb holds only in-frame clones, not every one. The sample lists 100,000 to 110,000 clones, 87% seen once, with 18% in the top ten. The sequencing sample was made of blood. These receptors all come from a woman between 50 and 59 years old in good health.

The chain is built from TRBV29-1 and TRBJ1-1; 7 bases agree with TRBD1. J was trimmed by 5 bases and V by 7 bases; bases with no gene match: 7. Germline V gives CDR1 SQVTM, CDR2 ANQGSEA. The CDR3 length is 12 residues. The CDR3 protein is CSADRVRTEAFF. In DNA form, the CDR3 reads TGCAGCGCTGACAGGGTCAGGACTGAAGCTTTCTTT.

V is TRBV11-2 and J is TRBJ1-6; D call uncertain. CDR3 size: 15 residues. Trimming took 4 bases from V and 0 from J, leaving 7 bases between them. CDR1 SGHAT and CDR2 FQNNGV come from the germline V gene. CDR3 nucleotide sequence: TGTGCCAGCAGCTCTAGGAGCTCCTATAATTCACCCCTCCACTTT. Protein sequence: CASSSRSSYNSPLHF.

The J gene is TRBJ2-5, the V gene TRBV9; perhaps TRBD2 as D (5 bases). Per germline, CDR1 SGDLS and CDR2 YYNGEE. V was trimmed by 4 bases and J by 5 bases, leaving 18 bases between them. The CDR3 has 15 residues. The CDR3: CASSPNPGSRETQYF. CDR3 bases: TGTGCCAGCAGCCCAAACCCGGGGTCGCGGGAGACCCAGTACTTC.

V usage is TRBV29-1 and J usage is TRBJ1-2; D remains unclear. The germline V gene encodes CDR1 SQVTM and CDR2 ANQGSEA. Trimming removed 4 bases from V and 4 bases from J, with 13 bases in between. The CDR3 extends over 13 amino acids. The CDR3 reads CSVVNRLGYGYTF. The CDR3 coding sequence is TGCAGCGTTGTCAATAGGCTCGGCTATGGCTACACCTTC. Full variable domain (outside the CDR3, taken from reference TRBV29-1 and TRBJ1-2): SAVISQKPSRDICQRGTSLTIQCQVDSQVTMMFWYRQQPGQSLTLIATANQGSEATYESGFVIDKFPISRPNLTFSTLTVSNMSPEDSSIYLCSVVNRLGYGYTFGSGTRLTVV.

This chain connects TRBV6-6 to TRBJ2-3; 10 nucleotides align to TRBD2. Per the germline V gene, CDR1 is MNHNY and CDR2 is SVGAGI (reference sequence). The CDR3 has 15 residues. Trimming took 6 bases from V and 2 from J; bases not matched to a gene: 5. CDR3 coding DNA: TGTGCCAGCAGCCGGACTAGCGGTTCCACAGATACGCAGTATTTT. Amino acid sequence: CASSRTSGSTDTQYF.

V usage is TRBV23-1 and J usage is TRBJ1-2; D remains unclear. TRBV23-1 qualifies as an ORF whose function is uncertain. CDR3 length: 15 residues. The germline V and J ends were trimmed by 3 bases and 4 bases, with 15 bases remaining between them. CDR3 DNA: TGCGCCAGCAGTCACCTCCGGGCCTCACCCTATGGCTACACCTTC. Encoded protein: CASSHLRASPYGYTF.

This clone has only one observation. The chain links TRBV19 to TRBJ1-6; D may be TRBD1 (5 bases). V gave up 3 bases and J gave up 8 bases, with 20 bases separating them. The germline CDR1 and CDR2 sequences are LNHDA and SQIVND (reference sequence). The CDR3 spans 17 residues. This CDR3 is CASSIARGSKAYSPLHF. CDR3 nucleotides: TGTGCCAGTAGTATCGCCCGGGGGTCCAAAGCTTATTCACCCCTCCACTTT.

V is TRBV3-1 (or the pseudogene TRBV3-2) and J is TRBJ2-5, with D unresolved. CDR3 size: 14 residues. The germline CDR1 and CDR2 sequences are LGHDT and YNNKEL (reference sequence). The V and J ends lost 11 bases and 2 bases respectively, with 18 bases between them. In nucleotides, the CDR3 is TGTGCCCTCGTCCGGAGCCCGATACAAGAGACCCAGTACTTC. This sequence encodes CALVRSPIQETQYF.

The J gene is TRBJ1-1, the V gene TRBV4-1; D not resolved. CDR3 length equals 14 residues. Per the germline V gene, CDR1 is MGHRA and CDR2 is YSYEKL. V dropped 1 base and J dropped 0 bases, with 6 bases sitting between them. The CDR3 DNA is TGCGCCAGCAGCCAAGGGGTCTTGAACACTGAAGCTTTCTTT. As protein: CASSQGVLNTEAFF.

As to this clone: The same CDR3 also results from other DNA sequences found in this sample. The chain couples TRBV5-1 to TRBJ1-5; D unresolved. V was pared by 0 bases and J by 2 bases, with 9 bases between. The germline V gene has CDR1 SGHRS and CDR2 YFSETQ. The CDR3 spans 15 residues. CDR3 region: CASSLDGIGNQPQHF. In nucleotides, the CDR3 is TGCGCCAGCAGCTTGGACGGGATTGGCAATCAGCCCCAGCATTTT.

This chain connects TRBV11-2 to TRBJ1-5; D is unclear. Looked up from germline, CDR1 is SGHAT and CDR2 is FQNNGV. V was trimmed by 6 bases and J by 8 bases, leaving 17 bases between them. The CDR3 has 14 amino acids. CDR3 sequence: CASSSNPRTEPQHF. CDR3 DNA: TGTGCCAGCAGTTCGAACCCCCGGACGGAGCCCCAGCATTTT.

The chain uses TRBV6-5 and TRBJ1-3; no reliable D call. There are 15 residues in the CDR3. CDR1 MNHEY and CDR2 SVGAGI come from the germline V gene. Trimming stripped 11 bases from V and 0 bases from J, with 17 bases between. The CDR3 DNA sequence: TGTGCCGTACAGTCTACTAGGGCCTCTGGAAACACCATATATTTT. This encodes CAVQSTRASGNTIYF.

The rearrangement joins TRBV11-2 to TRBJ2-1; maybe TRBD2 (6 bases). CDR3 length equals 16 residues. Germline lookup yields CDR1 SGHAT and CDR2 FQNNGV. Trimming took 6 bases from V and 7 from J, leaving 22 bases between them. The CDR3 DNA sequence: TGTGCCAGCAGTGTAACGTACTATCGGGAGCGGAATGAGCAGTTCTTC. As protein: CASSVTYYRERNEQFF.

The table lists this clone with a count of one. The V gene is TRBV11-2, the J gene TRBJ2-2; maybe TRBD2 (6 bases). This CDR3 spans 16 amino acids. Looked up from germline, CDR1 is SGHAT and CDR2 is FQNNGV. Trimming shortened V by 6 bases and J by 3 bases, and 17 bases separated the two germline ends. The CDR3 loop is CASRWDSRTYTGELFF. DNA for the CDR3: TGTGCCAGCAGATGGGACTCCCGGACTTACACCGGGGAGCTGTTTTTT.

The chain recombines TRBV6-2 or TRBV6-3 with TRBJ1-1; 7 bases are shared with TRBD1. Germline CDR1 MNHEY, CDR2 SVGEGT. This CDR3 contains 14 residues. Unmatched junction bases numbered 9, after V lost 4 bases and J lost 7 bases. The CDR3 protein is CASSSWDSSFEAFF. Here the CDR3 DNA reads TGTGCCAGCAGTTCCTGGGACAGCAGTTTTGAAGCTTTCTTT.

The CDR3 DNA sequence: TGTGCCAGCAGCAGCGCACTCTATAGCAATCAGCCCCAGCATTTT. This gives the protein CASSSALYSNQPQHF. The J gene is TRBJ1-5, the V gene TRBV7-2; no firm D call. This CDR3 spans 15 amino acids. Germline V gene lookup returns CDR1 SGHTA and CDR2 FQGNSA. Deletions cut 5 bases from V and 0 bases from J, with 11 bases between. Looking up the rest from reference TRBV7-2 and TRBJ1-5 gives the full variable domain: GAGVSQSPSNKVTEKGKDVELRCDPISGHTALYWYRQSLGQGLEFLIYFQGNSAPDKSGLPSDRFSAERTGGSVSTLTIQRTQQEDSAVYLCASSSALYSNQPQHFGDGTRLSIL.

The chain combines TRBV5-8 with TRBJ1-2; TRBD1 matches at 8 bases. Germline CDR1 and CDR2: SGHTS and YDEGEE. V was pared by 4 bases and J by 4 bases, with 12 bases of the junction left unmatched. This CDR3 has 16 amino acids. The DNA of the CDR3 is TGTGCCAGCAGCCATACTAACAGGGGGTCCACCTATGGCTACACCTTC. It is translated as CASSHTNRGSTYGYTF.

This chain's CDR3 is CASSSVAWRRAGAGELFF. The CDR3 nucleotides are TGTGCCAGCAGCTCGGTAGCATGGCGGCGAGCGGGAGCCGGGGAGCTGTTTTTT. This chain links TRBV11-2 with TRBJ2-2; TRBD2 aligns across 8 bases. The V gene's germline CDR1 is SGHAT and CDR2 FQNNGV. J gave up 6 bases and V 4 bases, and 16 bases lay outside the gene matches. The CDR3 is made up of 18 amino acids.